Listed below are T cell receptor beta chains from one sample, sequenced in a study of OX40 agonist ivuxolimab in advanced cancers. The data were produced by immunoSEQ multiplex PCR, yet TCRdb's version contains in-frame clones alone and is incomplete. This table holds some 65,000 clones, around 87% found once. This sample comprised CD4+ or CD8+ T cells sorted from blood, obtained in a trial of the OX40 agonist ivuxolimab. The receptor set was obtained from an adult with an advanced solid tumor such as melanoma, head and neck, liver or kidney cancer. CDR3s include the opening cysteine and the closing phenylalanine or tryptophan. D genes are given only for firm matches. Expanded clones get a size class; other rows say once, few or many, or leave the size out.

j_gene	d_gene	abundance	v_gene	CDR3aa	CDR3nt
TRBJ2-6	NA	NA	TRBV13	CASSLNGRTSGANVLTF	TGTGCCAGCAGCTTAAACGGGCGGACCTCTGGGGCCAACGTCCTGACTTTC
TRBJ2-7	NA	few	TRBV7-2	CASSPVAGALEQYF	TGTGCCAGCAGCCCCGTGGCGGGGGCCCTCGAGCAGTACTTC
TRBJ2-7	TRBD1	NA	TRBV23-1	CASSQFKTYSGTGPYEQYF	TGCGCCAGCAGTCAATTCAAAACTTATTCCGGGACAGGGCCCTACGAGCAGTACTTC
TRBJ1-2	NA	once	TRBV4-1	CASSQAGTSVSTRYTF	TGCGCCAGCAGCCAGGCCGGGACATCAGTTTCTACCCGCTACACCTTC
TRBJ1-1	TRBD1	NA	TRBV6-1	CATKTGDRAFF	TGTGCCACCAAAACAGGGGATCGGGCTTTCTTT
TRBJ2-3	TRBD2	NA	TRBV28	CASSSLSVREGPDTQYF	TGTGCCAGCAGTTCCCTATCCGTGCGGGAGGGCCCGGATACGCAGTATTTT
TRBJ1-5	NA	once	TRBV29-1	CAGGDSNQPQHF	TGCGCGGGGGGGGATAGCAATCAGCCCCAGCATTTT
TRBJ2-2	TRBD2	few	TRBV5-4	CASSTGLAGTGELFF	TGTGCCAGCAGCACAGGACTAGCGGGAACCGGGGAGCTGTTTTTT
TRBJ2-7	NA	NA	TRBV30	CAWTPPGRYEQYF	TGTGCCTGGACCCCGCCGGGGCGATACGAGCAGTACTTC
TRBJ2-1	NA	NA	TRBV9	CASTPGDGGPEQFF	TGTGCCAGCACGCCCGGGGACGGGGGCCCTGAGCAGTTCTTC
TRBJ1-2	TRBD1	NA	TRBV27	CASSLSWGQGGYTF	TGTGCCAGCAGTTTATCGTGGGGACAGGGGGGCTACACCTTC
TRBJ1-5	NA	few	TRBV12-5	CASAWRDDNQPQHF	TGTGCTAGTGCCTGGCGGGACGACAATCAGCCCCAGCATTTT
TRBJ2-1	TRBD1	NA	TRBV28	CASSSPGQGYNEQFF	TGTGCCAGCAGTTCCCCGGGACAGGGGTACAATGAGCAGTTCTTC
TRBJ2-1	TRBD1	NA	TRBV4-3	CASSQDSGTVQFF	TGCGCCAGCAGCCAAGACTCGGGGACAGTCCAGTTCTTC
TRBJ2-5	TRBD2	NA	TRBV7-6	CASSGSGRAVGETQYF	TGTGCCAGCAGCGGTAGCGGGAGGGCGGTGGGAGAGACCCAGTACTTC
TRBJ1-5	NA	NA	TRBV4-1	CASSQERGFNQPQHF	TGCGCCAGCAGCCAAGAAAGAGGGTTCAATCAGCCCCAGCATTTT
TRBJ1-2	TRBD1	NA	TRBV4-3	CASSSNRGDYGYTF	TGCGCCAGCAGCAGCAACAGGGGCGACTATGGCTACACCTTC
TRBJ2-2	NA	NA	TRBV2	CASSEGIPTGELFF	TGTGCCAGCAGCGAGGGGATTCCAACCGGGGAGCTGTTTTTT
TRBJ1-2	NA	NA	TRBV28	CASRYPGTSGYGYTF	TGTGCCAGCAGATACCCGGGGACCTCCGGATACGGCTACACCTTC
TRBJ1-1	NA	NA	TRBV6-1	CASRWDGNTEAFF	TGTGCCAGCAGGTGGGACGGGAACACTGAAGCTTTCTTT
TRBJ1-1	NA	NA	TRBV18	CASSLRGDEAFF	TGTGCCAGCTCACTCCGGGGCGACGAAGCTTTCTTT
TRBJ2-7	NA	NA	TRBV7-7	CASSLRDSGSYEQYF	TGTGCCAGCAGCTTAAGGGACAGCGGGTCCTACGAGCAGTACTTC
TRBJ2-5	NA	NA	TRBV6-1	CASSEVVIQETQYF	TGTGCCAGCAGTGAAGTTGTCATCCAAGAGACCCAGTACTTC
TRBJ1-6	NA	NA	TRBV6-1	CASSATAHNSPLHF	TGTGCCAGCAGTGCGACGGCACATAATTCACCCCTCCACTTT
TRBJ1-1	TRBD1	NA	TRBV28	CASSPGTASVTEAFF	TGTGCCAGCAGTCCAGGGACAGCATCGGTGACTGAAGCTTTCTTT
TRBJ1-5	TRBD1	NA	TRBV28	CASSPPRTGRGNQPQHF	TGTGCCAGCAGTCCCCCCCGGACAGGGAGGGGAAATCAGCCCCAGCATTTT
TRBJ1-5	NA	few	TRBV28	CASSSGATIQHF	TGTGCCAGCAGCTCGGGAGCCACGATCCAGCATTTT
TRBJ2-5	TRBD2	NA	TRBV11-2	CASRPPGLAARETQYF	TGTGCCAGCAGACCACCGGGACTAGCGGCCCGGGAGACCCAGTACTTC
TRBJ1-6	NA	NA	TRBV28	CATKAEILGPNYNSPLHF	TGTGCCACCAAAGCTGAAATCCTCGGACCTAACTATAATTCACCCCTCCACTTT
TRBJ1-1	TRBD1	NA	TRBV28	CASTATGKNTEAFF	TGTGCCAGCACCGCGACAGGGAAGAACACTGAAGCTTTCTTT
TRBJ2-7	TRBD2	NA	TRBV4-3	CASSFQTSGETYEQYF	TGCGCCAGCAGCTTCCAGACTAGCGGGGAAACCTACGAGCAGTACTTC
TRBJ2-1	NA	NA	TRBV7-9	CASSFDQGFGDEQFF	TGTGCCAGCAGCTTCGACCAGGGTTTCGGCGATGAGCAGTTCTTC
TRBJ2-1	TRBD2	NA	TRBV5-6	CASSLGERGSYNEQFF	TGTGCCAGCAGCTTGGGCGAGCGGGGGTCTTACAATGAGCAGTTCTTC
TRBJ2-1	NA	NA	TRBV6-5	CASSYGGGGSEQFF	TGTGCCAGCAGTTACGGGGGAGGGGGATCTGAGCAGTTCTTC
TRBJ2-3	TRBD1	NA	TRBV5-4	CASRDIGTGGAIWGTDTQYF	TGTGCCAGCAGAGATATCGGGACAGGGGGCGCGATTTGGGGCACAGATACGCAGTATTTT